This T cell receptor beta chain was sequenced for a study of graft-versus-host responses after intestinal transplantation. Across the whole study: Anti-thymocyte globulin was used for induction in all recipients, who then took tacrolimus and steroids for roughly three years.

Regarding this clone: Its target is unknown.

The study, taken as a whole, reports: Patients who carried graft-donor T cell macrochimerism also had high graft-versus-host to host-versus-graft clonal ratios in their allografts.

Germline CDR1 reads SGDLS; CDR2 reads YYNGEE. The CDR3 contains 15 residues. V lost 4 bases and J lost 5; bases outside the gene matches: 7. The assay was immunoSEQ multiplex PCR, and TCRdb's table has in-frame clones only and misses some. The sample yields over 100,000 clones, roughly nine tenths seen once. The chain employs TRBV9 and TRBJ1-2, with TRBD1 matching 11 bases. This receptor was identified in a human donor who was the organ donor for an intestinal transplant. Sequences were derived from unstimulated CD4+ T cells sorted from spleen or lymph node cells, sampled before transplant. In nucleotides, the CDR3 is TGTGCCAGCAGCATTGGACAGGGGGCGAGGTATGGCTACACCTTC. This encodes CASSIGQGARYGYTF.